This T cell receptor (beta chain) was profiled in a study of beta chain features in type 1 diabetes. Study results and caveats: For Type 1 diabetes patients, all four CD4+ subsets carried TCRB CDR3s that were moderately but significantly shorter. Any role of HLA type in TCRB rearrangement remained unresolved here.

The sample holds a few counts of this clone. Its cognate antigen is unknown. The same CDR3 arises from other DNA sequences in this sample as well. J was trimmed by 3 bases and V by 6 bases; bases with no gene match: 4. From germline, CDR1 is SEHNR and CDR2 FQNEAQ (reference sequence). This CDR3 region has 13 residues. Expressed TCRB transcripts were sequenced, since all the RNA that had been isolated was reverse transcribed. Profiled with immunoSEQ multiplex PCR; TCRdb holds only in-frame clones, not every one. The sample yields more than 250,000 clones, roughly 22% seen once. The source material was naive CD4+ T cells from blood. The gene calls are TRBV7-9 and TRBJ1-1; 7 bases fit TRBD1. This clonotype was obtained from a middle-aged woman with type 1 diabetes. In DNA form, the CDR3 reads TGTGCCAGCAGTTATGACAGGGACACTGAAGCTTTCTTT. It codes for CASSYDRDTEAFF.